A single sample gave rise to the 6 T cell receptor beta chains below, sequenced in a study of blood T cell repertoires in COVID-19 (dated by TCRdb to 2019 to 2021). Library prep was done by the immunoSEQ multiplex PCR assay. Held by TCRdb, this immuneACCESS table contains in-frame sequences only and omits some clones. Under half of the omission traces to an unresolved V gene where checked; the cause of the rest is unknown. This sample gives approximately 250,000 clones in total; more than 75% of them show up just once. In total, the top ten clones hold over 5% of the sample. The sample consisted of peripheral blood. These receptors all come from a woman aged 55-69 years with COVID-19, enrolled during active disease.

The CDR3: CASSNTGGSTDTQYF. The CDR3 DNA reads TGTGCCAGCAGCAATACGGGGGGAAGCACAGATACGCAGTATTTT. V usage is TRBV9 and J usage is TRBJ2-3; 7 bases map to TRBD2. Looked up from germline, CDR1 is SGDLS and CDR2 is YYNGEE. Trimming took 4 bases from V and 0 from J; bases not matched to a gene: 5. CDR3 length equals 15 residues.

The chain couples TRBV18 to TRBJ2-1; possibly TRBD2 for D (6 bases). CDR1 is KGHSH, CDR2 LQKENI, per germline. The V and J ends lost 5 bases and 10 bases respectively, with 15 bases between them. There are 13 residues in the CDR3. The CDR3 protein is CASSAGGLREQFF. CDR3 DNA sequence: TGTGCCAGCTCAGCCGGGGGACTCCGAGAGCAGTTCTTC.

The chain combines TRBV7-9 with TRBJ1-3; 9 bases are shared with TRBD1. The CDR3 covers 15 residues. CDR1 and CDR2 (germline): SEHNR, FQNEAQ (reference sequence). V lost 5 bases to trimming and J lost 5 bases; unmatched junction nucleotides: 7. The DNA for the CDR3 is TGTGCCAGCAGCCCGGGGACAGGGTTCAGAAACACCATATATTTT. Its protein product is CASSPGTGFRNTIYF.

CDR3 residues: CASSWSGKANEKLFF. The CDR3 DNA reads as TGTGCCAGCAGCTGGTCGGGGAAGGCTAATGAAAAACTGTTTTTT. The chain uses TRBV6-5 and TRBJ1-4, with D uncertain. V lost 6 bases, J lost 3 bases, and 14 bases lay in between. In germline, CDR1 is MNHEY, CDR2 SVGAGI. CDR3 length: 15 amino acids.

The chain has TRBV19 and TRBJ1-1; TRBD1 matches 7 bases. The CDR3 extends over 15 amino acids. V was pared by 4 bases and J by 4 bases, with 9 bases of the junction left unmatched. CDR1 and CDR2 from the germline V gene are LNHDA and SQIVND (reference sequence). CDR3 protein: CASSTSYRGSTEAFF. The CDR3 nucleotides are TGTGCCAGTAGTACCTCATACAGGGGCAGCACTGAAGCTTTCTTT.

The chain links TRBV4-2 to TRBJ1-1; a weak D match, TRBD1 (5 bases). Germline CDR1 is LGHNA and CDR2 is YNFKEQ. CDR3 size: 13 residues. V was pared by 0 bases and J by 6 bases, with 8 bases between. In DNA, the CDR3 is TGTGCCAGCAGCCAAGACAGGGCCGCTGAAGCTTTCTTT. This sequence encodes CASSQDRAAEAFF.